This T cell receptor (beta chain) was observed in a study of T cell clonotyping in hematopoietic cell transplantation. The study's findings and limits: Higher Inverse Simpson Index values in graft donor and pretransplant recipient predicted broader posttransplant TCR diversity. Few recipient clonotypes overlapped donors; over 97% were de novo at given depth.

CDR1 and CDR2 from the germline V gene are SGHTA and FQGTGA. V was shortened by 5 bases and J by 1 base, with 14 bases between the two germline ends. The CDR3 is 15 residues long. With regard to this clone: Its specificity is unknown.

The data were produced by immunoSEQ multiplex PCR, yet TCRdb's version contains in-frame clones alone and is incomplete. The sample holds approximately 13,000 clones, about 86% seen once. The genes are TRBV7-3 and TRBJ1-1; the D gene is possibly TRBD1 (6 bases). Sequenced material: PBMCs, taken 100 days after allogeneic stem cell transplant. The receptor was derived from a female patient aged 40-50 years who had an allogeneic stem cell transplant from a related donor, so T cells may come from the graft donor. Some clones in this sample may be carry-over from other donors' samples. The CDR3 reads CASSKRTVSNTEAFF. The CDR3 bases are TGTGCCAGCAGCAAACGGACAGTGTCGAACACTGAAGCTTTCTTT.